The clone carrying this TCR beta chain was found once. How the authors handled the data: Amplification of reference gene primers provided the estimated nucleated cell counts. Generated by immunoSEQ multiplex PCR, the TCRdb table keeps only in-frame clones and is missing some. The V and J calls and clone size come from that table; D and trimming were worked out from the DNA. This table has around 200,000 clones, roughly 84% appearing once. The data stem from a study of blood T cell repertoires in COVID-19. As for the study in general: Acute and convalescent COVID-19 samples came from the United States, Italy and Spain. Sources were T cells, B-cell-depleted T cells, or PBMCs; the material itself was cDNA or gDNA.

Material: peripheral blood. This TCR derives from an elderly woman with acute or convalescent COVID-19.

DNA for the CDR3: TGTGCCAGCAGCCAAATGGGGGAGGGCCGCGAGCAGTACTTC. Translated, it gives CASSQMGEGREQYF. The genes are TRBV3-1 (or the pseudogene TRBV3-2) and TRBJ2-7; 7 bases line up with TRBD2. The CDR3 sequence is 14 residues long. The ends lost 2 bases at V and 6 bases at J; junction bases unmatched: 7. Germline CDR1 LGHDT, CDR2 YNNKEL (reference sequence).